These T cell receptor beta chains were read from a single sample in a study of blood T cell repertoires in COVID-19. TCRdb's table, derived via immunoSEQ multiplex PCR, lists solely in-frame clones and lacks some. The data show around 90,000 clones, over 80% seen once. The sample taken for sequencing was peripheral blood. The receptor set was obtained from a woman aged 55-69 years with active COVID-19. Each CDR3 is given with its conserved first and last residue. D genes are given only for firm matches.

j_gene: TRBJ1-2
v_gene: TRBV28
d_gene: .
CDR3aa: CASSKDRLAGYTF

j_gene: TRBJ2-7
v_gene: TRBV11-2
d_gene: .
CDR3aa: CASSSARGPHEQYF

j_gene: TRBJ2-1
v_gene: TRBV28
d_gene: TRBD1
CDR3aa: CASNEGRGLYNEQFF

j_gene: TRBJ2-5
v_gene: TRBV6-5
d_gene: TRBD1
CDR3aa: CASRTGTGARTQYF

j_gene: TRBJ2-5
v_gene: TRBV7-7
d_gene: TRBD2
CDR3aa: CASSPGGGKRETQYF

j_gene: TRBJ1-5
v_gene: TRBV7-2
d_gene: TRBD1
CDR3aa: CASSESSTGSFWQPQHF

j_gene: TRBJ2-3
v_gene: TRBV7-9
d_gene: .
CDR3aa: CASSLEGSTDTQYF

j_gene: TRBJ2-3
v_gene: TRBV20-1
d_gene: .
CDR3aa: CSATTSITQYF

j_gene: TRBJ2-5
v_gene: TRBV6-5
d_gene: .
CDR3aa: CASSGQLQETQYF

j_gene: TRBJ1-6
v_gene: TRBV29-1
d_gene: .
CDR3aa: CSVDGINNSPLHF

j_gene: TRBJ2-3
v_gene: TRBV2
d_gene: TRBD1
CDR3aa: CASKGARTVTDTQYF

j_gene: TRBJ2-7
v_gene: TRBV27
d_gene: .
CDR3aa: CASSFWRGPYEQYF

j_gene: TRBJ1-2
v_gene: TRBV6-1
d_gene: .
CDR3aa: CASSESRGSLGYGYTF

j_gene: TRBJ1-1
v_gene: TRBV27
d_gene: .
CDR3aa: CASSLVGRGENTEAFF

j_gene: TRBJ2-1
v_gene: TRBV14
d_gene: TRBD2
CDR3aa: CASSPLAGGPGEQFF

j_gene: TRBJ1-1
v_gene: TRBV29-1
d_gene: .
CDR3aa: CSVANELVTEAFF

j_gene: TRBJ1-3
v_gene: TRBV19
d_gene: TRBD1
CDR3aa: CASTRTGNMPGNTIYF

j_gene: TRBJ2-5
v_gene: TRBV7-9
d_gene: .
CDR3aa: CASSLWPNQETQYF

j_gene: TRBJ2-1
v_gene: TRBV3-1/TRBV3-2
d_gene: TRBD1
CDR3aa: CASSSRDRINEQFF

j_gene: TRBJ1-5
v_gene: TRBV28
d_gene: .
CDR3aa: CASSFNRAGNQPQHF

j_gene: TRBJ1-5
v_gene: TRBV6-5
d_gene: TRBD1
CDR3aa: CATTGGQPQHF

j_gene: TRBJ2-7
v_gene: TRBV20-1
d_gene: TRBD1
CDR3aa: CSASDRGVHEQYF

j_gene: TRBJ1-1
v_gene: TRBV6-1
d_gene: .
CDR3aa: CASSEVGPGTEAFF

j_gene: TRBJ1-4
v_gene: TRBV29-1
d_gene: TRBD1
CDR3aa: CSVGKGTVLNEKLFF

j_gene: TRBJ1-2
v_gene: TRBV3-1/TRBV3-2
d_gene: TRBD1
CDR3aa: CASSQGQGNYGYTF

j_gene: TRBJ2-7
v_gene: TRBV2
d_gene: .
CDR3aa: CASSLLPWLAGDEQYF

j_gene: TRBJ2-5
v_gene: TRBV24-1
d_gene: TRBD1
CDR3aa: CATSDFSPGGYQETQYF

j_gene: TRBJ1-6
v_gene: TRBV5-1
d_gene: .
CDR3aa: CASSLDRMEYNSPLHF

j_gene: TRBJ1-2
v_gene: TRBV7-9
d_gene: TRBD1
CDR3aa: CASSTGKLGQGAANYGYTF

j_gene: TRBJ1-4
v_gene: TRBV6-5
d_gene: TRBD1
CDR3aa: CASSYAGQGVKKLFF

j_gene: TRBJ2-5
v_gene: TRBV20-1
d_gene: TRBD1
CDR3aa: CSAIDRVGPQYF

j_gene: TRBJ2-1
v_gene: TRBV3-1/TRBV3-2
d_gene: TRBD2
CDR3aa: CASSQVGLAEGRQFF

j_gene: TRBJ2-3
v_gene: TRBV5-1
d_gene: TRBD2
CDR3aa: CASSLSGGATDTQYF

j_gene: TRBJ1-1
v_gene: TRBV14
d_gene: TRBD1
CDR3aa: CASGETGRAFF

j_gene: TRBJ2-3
v_gene: TRBV3-1/TRBV3-2
d_gene: .
CDR3aa: CASSPGGRADTQYF

j_gene: TRBJ2-2
v_gene: TRBV7-2
d_gene: .
CDR3aa: CASSLATQGGELFF

j_gene: TRBJ1-2
v_gene: TRBV5-1
d_gene: .
CDR3aa: CASSLEVPGNGYTF

j_gene: TRBJ1-1
v_gene: TRBV3-1/TRBV3-2
d_gene: .
CDR3aa: CASSQGEGGTEAFF

j_gene: TRBJ1-4
v_gene: TRBV5-1
d_gene: .
CDR3aa: CASSFSQGEKLFF

j_gene: TRBJ2-7
v_gene: TRBV6-5
d_gene: TRBD2
CDR3aa: CASSYSISAGGEQYF

j_gene: TRBJ1-2
v_gene: TRBV3-1/TRBV3-2
d_gene: .
CDR3aa: CASSKQGYGYTF

j_gene: TRBJ2-5
v_gene: TRBV24-1
d_gene: .
CDR3aa: CATSAGGTRQETQYF

j_gene: TRBJ1-1
v_gene: TRBV3-1/TRBV3-2
d_gene: .
CDR3aa: CASSLRGGRNTEAFF

j_gene: TRBJ2-2
v_gene: TRBV19
d_gene: .
CDR3aa: CASTFRQEGLIRTELFF

j_gene: TRBJ2-3
v_gene: TRBV2
d_gene: TRBD1
CDR3aa: CASSLRQGSSTDTQYF

j_gene: TRBJ1-1
v_gene: TRBV6-2/TRBV6-3
d_gene: TRBD1
CDR3aa: CASSQSAGQGRYGAFF

j_gene: TRBJ2-1
v_gene: TRBV29-1
d_gene: TRBD2
CDR3aa: CSVKDGLAGEQFF

j_gene: TRBJ2-2
v_gene: TRBV24-1
d_gene: .
CDR3aa: CATSVREAGELFF

j_gene: TRBJ1-2
v_gene: TRBV19
d_gene: .
CDR3aa: CASSIVQSGYGYTF

j_gene: TRBJ2-1
v_gene: TRBV28
d_gene: .
CDR3aa: CASSPTRFGNEQFF

j_gene: TRBJ2-6
v_gene: TRBV24-1
d_gene: .
CDR3aa: CATSDGVGMGAGANVLTF

j_gene: TRBJ2-7
v_gene: TRBV18
d_gene: TRBD2
CDR3aa: CASSPLTSGEGEQYF